The 12 T cell receptor beta chains in this list originate from one sample, sequenced in a study of cytomegalovirus exposure and HLA in healthy donors. The table came from immunoSEQ multiplex PCR; TCRdb's copy has only in-frame clones and leaves some out. The sample holds 250,000 to 400,000 clones; roughly 90% are singletons and the top ten take around 0.96%. The sequenced sample was PBMCs. The receptors derive from a man aged 25-45 years in good health and CMV-seronegative.

The chain combines TRBV7-2 with TRBJ1-4, with D hard to call. Germline assignment: CDR1 SGHTA and CDR2 FQGNSA. The ends were cut back, 0 bases at V and 8 bases at J, with 10 bases in the middle. The CDR3 length is 14 residues. The CDR3 loop reads CASSLASRSEKLFF. The CDR3 bases are TGTGCCAGCAGCTTAGCATCGAGAAGCGAAAAACTGTTTTTT. The full variable domain, completed using reference TRBV7-2 and TRBJ1-4, is GAGVSQSPSNKVTEKGKDVELRCDPISGHTALYWYRQSLGQGLEFLIYFQGNSAPDKSGLPSDRFSAERTGGSVSTLTIQRTQQEDSAVYLCASSLASRSEKLFFGSGTQLSVL.

V usage is TRBV7-8 and J usage is TRBJ2-7; D remains ambiguous. The CDR3 is 13 residues long. Germline V gene lookup returns CDR1 SGHVS and CDR2 FQNEAQ. V was trimmed by 7 bases and J by 1 base, leaving 11 bases between them. CDR3 DNA sequence: TGTGCCAGCACGAAAGACACTTCCTACGAGCAGTACTTC. Its translation is CASTKDTSYEQYF.

The chain uses TRBV6-6 and TRBJ1-6, with D possibly TRBD1 on 6 matching bases. The CDR3 has 13 residues. Germline lookup yields CDR1 MNHNY and CDR2 SVGAGI (reference sequence). The V end was cut by 10 bases, the J end by 5 bases, with 12 bases between. The CDR3 DNA reads TGTGCCACCTCGGGACAAAATAATTCACCCCTCCACTTT. Protein product: CATSGQNNSPLHF.

V usage is TRBV11-2 and J usage is TRBJ2-5, with 9 bases matching TRBD1. The V segment lost 3 bases and the J segment 7 bases; nucleotides outside the gene matches: 3. CDR3 length: 13 amino acids. Germline CDR1 SGHAT, CDR2 FQNNGV. The CDR3 loop reads CASSFRDRVTQYF. DNA of the CDR3: TGTGCCAGCAGCTTCCGGGACAGGGTGACCCAGTACTTC.

This rearrangement joins TRBV4-2 to TRBJ1-5; 10 positions agree with TRBD1. The CDR3 loop spans 19 amino acids. V trimming: 0 bases; J trimming: 4 bases; junction bases outside the gene matches: 12. Germline lookup yields CDR1 LGHNA and CDR2 YNFKEQ. The CDR3 loop reads CASSQDISGTGVGNQPQHF. CDR3 DNA sequence: TGTGCCAGCAGCCAAGATATTTCAGGGACAGGGGTCGGAAATCAGCCCCAGCATTTT.

The V and J genes are TRBV5-5 and TRBJ2-3; perhaps TRBD1 as D (6 bases). Trimming cost V 2 bases and J 0 bases, with 10 bases left between them. Per germline, CDR1 SGHKS and CDR2 YYEKEE (reference sequence). The CDR3 has 15 amino acids. DNA for the CDR3: TGTGCCAGCAGCTTCCCGGACAGTAGCACAGATACGCAGTATTTT. This gives the protein CASSFPDSSTDTQYF.

This chain links TRBV7-6 with TRBJ2-1, with 15 bases that match TRBD2. The length of the CDR3 is 21 residues. The junction had 16 bases not matched to a gene; V was cut back by 5 bases and J by 2 bases. CDR1 and CDR2 from the germline V gene are SGHVS and FNYEAQ. The CDR3 here is CASSRAPSGTSGGYAYNEQFF. In DNA, the CDR3 is TGTGCCAGCAGCCGAGCCCCCAGTGGGACTAGCGGGGGGTATGCCTACAATGAGCAGTTCTTC. Full variable domain (missing parts from reference TRBV7-6 and TRBJ2-1): GAGVSQSPRYKVTKRGQDVALRCDPISGHVSLYWYRQALGQGPEFLTYFNYEAQQDKSGLPNDRFSAERPEGSISTLTIQRTEQRDSAMYRCASSRAPSGTSGGYAYNEQFFGPGTRLTVL.

The chain links TRBV6-1 to TRBJ1-3, with TRBD1 matching 10 bases. J lost 7 bases, V lost 3 bases, and 6 bases had no gene match. In germline, CDR1 is MNHNS, CDR2 SASEGT. The CDR3 has 15 amino acids. For the CDR3, the DNA is TGTGCCAGCAGTGACTGGGGACAGGGGCGCAACACCATATATTTT. Translation gives CASSDWGQGRNTIYF.

The CDR3 DNA is TGTGCCAGCTCCCTCGGGACTAGCGGGGGCCTGATCTATCGTGAGCAGTTCTTC. This codes for CASSLGTSGGLIYREQFF. The chain joins TRBV18 to TRBJ2-1; 14 bases fit TRBD2. Germline loops: CDR1 KGHSH, CDR2 LQKENI. The ends lost 6 bases at V and 9 bases at J; junction bases unmatched: 16. The CDR3 loop spans 18 amino acids.

J is TRBJ1-4 and V is TRBV9; D possibly corresponds to TRBD1 (5 bases). CDR3 length: 15 amino acids. V lost 4 bases, J lost 6 bases, and 16 bases lay in between. CDR1 and CDR2 (germline): SGDLS, YYNGEE. The CDR3 is CASSPSRIGDEKLFF. The CDR3, as DNA: TGTGCCAGCAGCCCTTCCCGGATAGGGGATGAAAAACTGTTTTTT.

The chain is built from TRBV9 and TRBJ2-5; TRBD2 matches 7 bases. This CDR3 is built from 15 residues. Germline CDR1 SGDLS, CDR2 YYNGEE. V dropped 4 bases and J dropped 0; count of bases not matched to a gene: 6. The CDR3 loop is CASSPGRGYQETQYF. The CDR3 DNA is TGTGCCAGCAGCCCAGGGAGGGGCTACCAAGAGACCCAGTACTTC. Using reference TRBV9 and TRBJ2-5 for the parts outside the CDR3, the full variable domain is DSGVTQTPKHLITATGQRVTLRCSPRSGDLSVYWYQQSLDQGLQFLIQYYNGEERAKGNILERFSAQQFPDLHSELNLSSLELGDSALYFCASSPGRGYQETQYFGPGTRLLVL.

The chain combines TRBV15 with TRBJ2-3; weak D call: TRBD2 (7 bases). Per the germline V gene, CDR1 is LNHNV and CDR2 is YYDKDF (reference sequence). Trimming left V 0 bases short and J 3 bases short, with 13 bases between. This CDR3 contains 16 residues. The DNA of the CDR3 is TGTGCCACCAGCAGAGAAAGGGGGGGTGGAACAGATACGCAGTATTTT. Its protein is CATSRERGGGTDTQYF.